The clone carrying this T cell receptor beta chain was observed a handful of times. Antigen unknown. The protocol was immunoSEQ multiplex PCR, while the TCRdb copy is restricted to in-frame clones and leaves out a portion. Of about 36,000 clones in the sample, about 90% are singletons; the top ten hold approximately 3.6%. This entry is derived from a study of chemoradiotherapy in HPV16-positive cancers. Study-wide points: For HPV16-positive patients, expanding HPV-responsive T cells associated with longer recurrence-free survival. The functional HPV-specific definition rests on just a couple of HPV16-positive patients.

Trimming stripped 4 bases from V and 6 bases from J, with 13 bases between. The CDR3 covers 14 residues. CDR1 and CDR2 (germline): SNHLY, FYNNEI. The material sequenced was blood, taken from a patient who underwent chemoradiotherapy. The sequence derives from a human donor with HPV-associated anogenital cancer. V and J are TRBV2 and TRBJ1-5; maybe TRBD1 (6 bases). The CDR3 sequence: CASSVSTGPQPQHF. The CDR3 nucleotides are TGTGCCAGCAGTGTTAGCACAGGGCCTCAGCCCCAGCATTTT.